The 10 T cell receptor beta chains presented below share a single source sample, sequenced in a study of cytomegalovirus exposure and HLA in healthy donors. 60 Vbeta and 13 Jbeta primers were used in PCR. Using immunoSEQ multiplex PCR, the repertoire was profiled, and TCRdb retains in-frame clones only, with some absent. The table shows 250,000 to 350,000 clones, with 75% to 90% occurring only once. Material: PBMCs. The receptors come from a girl aged 2-9 years in good health and CMV-seronegative.

The chain has TRBV10-3 and TRBJ1-1; the D is unclear. Germline V gene data show CDR1 as ENHRY and CDR2 as SYGVKD. Trimming pared 7 bases from V and 3 bases from J, leaving 12 bases between. The CDR3 is 13 residues long. CDR3 residues: CAIKSEWDTEAFF. The CDR3 region has the DNA TGTGCCATCAAATCGGAGTGGGACACTGAAGCTTTCTTT.

In its sample, this clone was seen a few times. This chain links TRBV2 with TRBJ2-1, with 10 positions matching TRBD1. The J segment lost 8 bases and the V segment lost 2 bases, leaving 6 bases of the junction unmatched. CDR1 and CDR2 (germline): SNHLY, FYNNEI. This CDR3 comprises 15 residues. This chain's CDR3 is CASSELGTGAHEQFF. CDR3 bases: TGTGCCAGCAGTGAACTCGGGACAGGGGCCCATGAGCAGTTCTTC. The full variable domain, completed using reference TRBV2 and TRBJ2-1, is EPEVTQTPSHQVTQMGQEVILRCVPISNHLYFYWYRQILGQKVEFLVSFYNNEISEKSEIFDDQFSVERPDGSNFTLKIRSTKLEDSAMYFCASSELGTGAHEQFFGPGTRLTVL.

The rearrangement links TRBV5-6 to TRBJ2-5, with D tentatively TRBD2 (5 bases). Matching the DNA end better, TRBJ2-7 makes the J call doubtful. The CDR3 has 15 amino acids. Germline loops: CDR1 SGHDT, CDR2 YYEEEE. As DNA, the CDR3 is TGTGCCAGCAGCCCCACTAGTTATCGCTCCTACGAGCAGTACTTC. It translates to CASSPTSYRSYEQYF.

This chain links TRBV27 with TRBJ2-3, with TRBD2 matching 11 bases. V was clipped by 0 bases and J by 5 bases; unmatched bases: 1. The germline V gene encodes CDR1 MNHEY and CDR2 SMNVEV (reference sequence). The CDR3 extends over 15 amino acids. The DNA of the CDR3 is TGTGCCAGCAGTTTATCGGGACTAGCGGTAGATACGCAGTATTTT. Its protein is CASSLSGLAVDTQYF.

Comments on this clone: One end of the junction does not line up with germline, which may come from a read error. The V call is TRBV7-9, the J call TRBJ1-1, with no clear D. The germline V gene has CDR1 SEHNR and CDR2 FQNEAQ (reference sequence). The CDR3 is 14 residues long. CDR3 loop: CSSSLVFSPREAFF. The CDR3 DNA follows: TGTTCCAGCAGCTTAGTTTTCTCCCCGCGGGAAGCTTTCTTT.

In this sample, this clone turned up once. This sequence joins TRBV28 and TRBJ1-2, with TRBD1 identical over 7 bases. This CDR3 spans 16 amino acids. Germline assignment: CDR1 MDHEN and CDR2 SYDVKM. Trimming at V came to 6 bases and at J to 8 bases, leaving 18 bases not matched to a gene. The CDR3 coding sequence is TGTGCCAGCAGCCCTCTCAAACGAGGGGGCGCGGCAGGCTACACCTTC. This gives the protein CASSPLKRGGAAGYTF.

CDR3 bases: TGTGCCAGCAGCAAGGGACAGGGGAACCAAGCTTTCTTT. It is translated as CASSKGQGNQAFF. The J gene is TRBJ1-1, the V gene TRBV7-6, with 10 bases fitting TRBD1. Looked up from germline, CDR1 is SGHVS and CDR2 is FNYEAQ. The CDR3 has 13 amino acids. With 5 bases clipped from V and 9 bases from J, the junction kept 6 bases outside the gene matches.

CDR3 in DNA: TGTGCCAGCAGCAAAGAAGGGGAACAAGAGACCCAGTACTTC. Translating it yields CASSKEGEQETQYF. The gene calls are TRBV21-1 and TRBJ2-5; the DNA was not used to check the table's D call, TRBD1. TRBV21-1 is a recognized pseudogene. There are 14 residues in the CDR3.

The chain couples TRBV30 to TRBJ2-1; 8 bases are a match to TRBD1. Looked up from germline, CDR1 is GTSNPN and CDR2 is SVGIG (reference sequence). The J segment lost 9 bases and the V segment lost 2 bases, leaving 21 bases of the junction unmatched. This CDR3 comprises 18 residues. The CDR3, as DNA: TGTGCCTGGAGTCTCAGGCAGGGGGCGGCCCCTACAATGGGTGAGCAGTTCTTC. Encoded protein: CAWSLRQGAAPTMGEQFF.

This chain uses TRBV28 with TRBJ2-3, with 7 bases matching TRBD1. The CDR3 covers 12 residues. Per germline, CDR1 MDHEN and CDR2 SYDVKM. The trim removed 5 bases at V and 7 bases at J, leaving 3 bases unmatched. For the CDR3, the DNA is TGTGCCAGCAGTAAACAGGGGTATACGCAGTATTTT. This sequence encodes CASSKQGYTQYF.